This entry describes one TCR beta chain. Germline V CDR1 and CDR2: MNHEY, SVGAGI. The germline V and J ends were trimmed by 6 bases and 1 base, with 10 bases remaining between them. The CDR3 runs to 14 residues. The entry originates in a study of blood T cell repertoires in COVID-19. Study as a whole: COVID-19 samples from acute and convalescent phases originated in the United States, Italy and Spain. T cells, B-cell-depleted T cells, or PBMCs provided the cDNA or gDNA that served as material.

In the authors' workflow: It was from reference gene primer amplification that nucleated cell counts were estimated. The data were produced by immunoSEQ multiplex PCR, yet TCRdb's version contains in-frame clones alone and is incomplete. V, J and clone size derive from that table, while D and trimming were established from the DNA sequence. The sample shows 95,000 to 150,000 clones, roughly 82% of them seen only once. The rearrangement uses TRBV6-5 and TRBJ1-5, with D unresolved. Specimen: peripheral blood. The clonotype originates from a human donor in a cohort sampled during active COVID-19. The CDR3 DNA sequence: TGTGCCAGCAGCCCCCTAGAGAGCAATCAGCCCCAGCATTTT. As protein: CASSPLESNQPQHF.